Listed below are T cell receptor beta chains from one sample, sequenced in a study of blood T cell repertoires in COVID-19. TCRdb's table, derived via immunoSEQ multiplex PCR, lists solely in-frame clones and lacks some. Of some 70,000 clones listed, more than 60% are singletons. The specimen was peripheral blood. Receptors originate from a woman aged 50 to 65 with acute or convalescent COVID-19. Each CDR3 is given with its conserved first and last residue. Fields, in order: D gene, J gene, clone size, V gene, CDR3 length, CDR3 DNA, CDR3 protein. The D gene is left open where the match is weak. Clone size is shown for a subset of rows, as once, few, many or a class of expanded clone.

>TRBD1|TRBJ1-4|NA|TRBV30|15
TGTGCCTGGAGTCGGGGGACAGGGGGCTATGAAAAACTGTTTTTT
CAWSRGTGGYEKLFF
>TRBD2|TRBJ2-1|NA|TRBV2|19
TGTGCCAGCAGTCAAGACTTTAGCATTAGCGGGTCCGGAAGGAATGAGCAGTTCTTC
CASSQDFSISGSGRNEQFF
>TRBD2|TRBJ2-4|NA|TRBV28|14
TGTGCCAGCAGGGGGGGACTAGCGGGTCTCATTCAGTACTTC
CASRGGLAGLIQYF
>NA|TRBJ1-5|NA|TRBV4-1|15
TGCGCCAGCAGCCAAGAAAGAACTTTTAATCAGCCCCAGCATTTT
CASSQERTFNQPQHF
>TRBD2|TRBJ2-7|NA|TRBV7-2|16
TGTGCCAGCAGCTCGCGACTAGCGGGTCTCGCCTACGAGCAGTACTTC
CASSSRLAGLAYEQYF
>TRBD2|TRBJ2-7|NA|TRBV13|19
TGTGCCAGCAGCATCGGCCGGACTAGCGGGAGCTGGACCTCCTACGAGCAGTACTTC
CASSIGRTSGSWTSYEQYF
>NA|TRBJ1-1|NA|TRBV28|16
TGTGCCAGCAGTTTTGGAAATCGAGGGCGGTACACTGAAGCTTTCTTT
CASSFGNRGRYTEAFF
>TRBD2|TRBJ2-2|NA|TRBV19|16
TGTGCCAGCCGGGACACGAGACTAGCGGGAGCCGGGGAGCTGTTTTTT
CASRDTRLAGAGELFF
>NA|TRBJ2-2|few|TRBV7-9|13
TGTGCCAGCGGAAGGAGGAACACCGGGGAGCTGTTTTTT
CASGRRNTGELFF
>NA|TRBJ1-1|NA|TRBV6-2/TRBV6-3|12
TGTGCCAGCAGTGATCAGGTACTGTTCGCTTTCTTT
CASSDQVLFAFF
>TRBD1|TRBJ2-5|NA|TRBV11-3|16
TGTGCCAGCAGCTTTGGGGGACAGGGAACCCAAGAGACCCAGTACTTC
CASSFGGQGTQETQYF
>NA|TRBJ1-2|NA|TRBV18|16
TGTGCCAGCTCACCAACCCTGACAGGAAAAGGGGATGGCTACACCTTC
CASSPTLTGKGDGYTF
>TRBD1|TRBJ1-2|NA|TRBV7-8|15
TGTGCCAGCAGCTTAATGGGACAGGGGGCTGGAGGCTACACCTTC
CASSLMGQGAGGYTF
>NA|TRBJ2-1|NA|TRBV7-3|14
TGTGCCAGCAGCTTAGGGGGGAACTACAATGAGCAGTTCTTC
CASSLGGNYNEQFF
>TRBD2|TRBJ2-3|NA|TRBV4-3|16
TGCGCCAGCAGCAAACTAGCGGGAGGGCTTGAAGATACGCAGTATTTT
CASSKLAGGLEDTQYF
>NA|TRBJ2-3|NA|TRBV19|13
TGTGCCAGTAGCCAGGACACCACAGATACGCAGTATTTT
CASSQDTTDTQYF
>TRBD2|TRBJ2-7|NA|TRBV30|15
TGTGCCTGGAGTGTACTGGCGGGGGGGCCTTACGAGCAGTACTTC
CAWSVLAGGPYEQYF
>TRBD2|TRBJ2-5|NA|TRBV11-3|15
TGTGCCAGCAGCCCGGGACTAGCGGAGCAAGAGACCCAGTACTTC
CASSPGLAEQETQYF
>NA|TRBJ1-4|NA|TRBV3-1/TRBV3-2|15
TGTGCCAGCAGCCAAGAACGGACAGCGAATGAAAAACTGTTTTTT
CASSQERTANEKLFF
>NA|TRBJ1-2|NA|TRBV3-1/TRBV3-2|12
TGTGCCAGCGGGGGGACTAACTATGGCTACACCTTC
CASGGTNYGYTF
>TRBD1|TRBJ2-3|NA|TRBV4-3|14
TGCGCCAGCAGCCAATGGGACAGGGAAGGTACGCAGTATTTT
CASSQWDREGTQYF
>NA|TRBJ2-7|NA|TRBV19|12
TGTGCCAGTAAAGACAGATACTACGAGCAGTACTTC
CASKDRYYEQYF
>NA|TRBJ1-1|NA|TRBV19|14
TGTGCCAGTAGTATAGACAGGGATCCCACTGAAGCTTTCTTT
CASSIDRDPTEAFF
>TRBD1|TRBJ1-1|once|TRBV4-2|15
TGTGCCAGCAGAACCGGACAGGGGGAGAACACTGAAGCTTTCTTT
CASRTGQGENTEAFF
>NA|TRBJ2-7|once|TRBV7-6|13
TGTGCCAGCAGCTTATATGAGTCAGGCGAGCAGTACTTC
CASSLYESGEQYF
>TRBD1|TRBJ2-7|once|TRBV7-3|13
TGTGCCAGCAGCTATGGACAGGGCGGGGAGCAGTACTTC
CASSYGQGGEQYF
>TRBD1|TRBJ2-3|NA|TRBV7-6|18
TGTGCCAGCAGCAAAAAGGGCGCAGGGGGATTAAGCACAGATACGCAGTATTTT
CASSKKGAGGLSTDTQYF